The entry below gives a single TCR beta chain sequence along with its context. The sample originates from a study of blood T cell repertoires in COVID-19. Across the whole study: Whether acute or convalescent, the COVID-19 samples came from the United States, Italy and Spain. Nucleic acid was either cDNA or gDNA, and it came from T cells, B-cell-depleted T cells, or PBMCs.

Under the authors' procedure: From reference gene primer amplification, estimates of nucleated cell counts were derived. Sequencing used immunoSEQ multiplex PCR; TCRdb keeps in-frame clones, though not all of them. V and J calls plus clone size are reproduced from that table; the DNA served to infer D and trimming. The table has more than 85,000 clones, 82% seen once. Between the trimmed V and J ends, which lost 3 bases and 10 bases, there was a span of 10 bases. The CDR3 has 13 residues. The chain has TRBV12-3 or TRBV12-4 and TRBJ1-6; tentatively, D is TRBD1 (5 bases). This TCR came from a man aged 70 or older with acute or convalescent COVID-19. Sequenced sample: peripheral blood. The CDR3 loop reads CASSFRDRSPLHF. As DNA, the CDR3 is TGTGCCAGCAGTTTCAGGGATAGATCACCCCTCCACTTT.